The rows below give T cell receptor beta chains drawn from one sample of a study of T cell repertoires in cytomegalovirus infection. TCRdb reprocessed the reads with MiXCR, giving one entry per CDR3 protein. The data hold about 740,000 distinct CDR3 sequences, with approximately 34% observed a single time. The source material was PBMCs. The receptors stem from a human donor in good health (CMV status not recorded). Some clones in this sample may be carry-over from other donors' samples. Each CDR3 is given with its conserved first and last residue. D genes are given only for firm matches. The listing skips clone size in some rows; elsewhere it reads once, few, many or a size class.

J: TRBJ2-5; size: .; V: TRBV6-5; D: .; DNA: TGTGCCAGCAGTTTTTTGGGGACTTGGGAGACCCAGTACTTC; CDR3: CASSFLGTWETQYF
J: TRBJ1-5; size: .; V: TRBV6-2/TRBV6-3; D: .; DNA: TGTGCCAGCACCCCCTCCGGGGTCTTTCATGAAGGTTGGCGCAATCAGCCCCAGCATTTT; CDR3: CASTPSGVFHEGWRNQPQHF
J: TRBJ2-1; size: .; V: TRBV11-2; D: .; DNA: TGTGCCAGCAGCTTAGTACACCTCCCGGGTAGTGAGCAGTTCTTC; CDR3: CASSLVHLPGSEQFF
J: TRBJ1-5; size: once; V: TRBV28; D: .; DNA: TGTGCCACCACAAACGTCCGCACACTAGTTAGCAATCAGCCCCAGCATTTT; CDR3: CATTNVRTLVSNQPQHF
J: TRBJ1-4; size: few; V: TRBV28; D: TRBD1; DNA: TGTGCCAGCAGTAAACAGGGGTTACGAGAAAAACTGTTTTTT; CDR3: CASSKQGLREKLFF
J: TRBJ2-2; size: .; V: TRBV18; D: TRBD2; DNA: TGTGCCAGCGCCCCCCGGGGACTAGCGGCCTTTTGGGGTGGCACCGGGGAGCTGTTTTTT; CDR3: CASAPRGLAAFWGGTGELFF
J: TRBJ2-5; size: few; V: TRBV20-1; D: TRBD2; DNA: TGCAGTGCCCCGACTAGCGGGAGGGCTGAGACCCAGTACTTC; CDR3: CSAPTSGRAETQYF
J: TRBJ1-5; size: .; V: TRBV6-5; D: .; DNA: TGTGCCAGCAGTTACTCCCGTGGGGTTCAGCCCCAGAATTTT; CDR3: CASSYSRGVQPQNF
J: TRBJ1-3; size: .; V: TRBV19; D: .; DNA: TGTGCCAGTAGTCTCCCGGGACTGGTCTCTGGAAACACCATATATTTT; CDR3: CASSLPGLVSGNTIYF
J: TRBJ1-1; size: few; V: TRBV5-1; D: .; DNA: TGCGCCAGCAGATTAAAGCAGGGGATTTGGATGAACACTGAAGCTTTCTTT; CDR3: CASRLKQGIWMNTEAFF
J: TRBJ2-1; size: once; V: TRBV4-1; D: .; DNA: TGCGCCAGCAGCCCAACGAACAGACAGGTTAGGGTCAATGAGCAGTTCTTC; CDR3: CASSPTNRQVRVNEQFF
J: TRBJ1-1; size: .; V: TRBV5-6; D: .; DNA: TGTGCCAGCAGCTTGCTAGGGAACCGGAACACTGAAGCTTTCTTT; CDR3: CASSLLGNRNTEAFF
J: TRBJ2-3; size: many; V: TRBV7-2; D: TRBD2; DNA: TGTGCCAGCAGCTTAGCACTAGCGGGAGTTACGCAGTATTTT; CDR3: CASSLALAGVTQYF
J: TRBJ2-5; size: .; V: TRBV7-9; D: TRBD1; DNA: TGTGCCAGCAGCGCGGACGACAGGGGGCGAAATACCCAGTACTTC; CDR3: CASSADDRGRNTQYF
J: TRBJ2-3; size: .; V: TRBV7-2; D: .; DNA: TGTGCCAGCAGCTTAGTAATGACACAAGATACGCAGTATTTT; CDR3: CASSLVMTQDTQYF
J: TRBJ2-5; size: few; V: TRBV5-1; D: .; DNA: TGCGCCAGCAGCTTCCCCCGGGACTACCAAGAGACCCAGTACTTC; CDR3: CASSFPRDYQETQYF
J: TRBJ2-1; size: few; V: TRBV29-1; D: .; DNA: TGCAGCGTTGAAAGGGCTTGGGGTGAGCAGTTCTTC; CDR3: CSVERAWGEQFF
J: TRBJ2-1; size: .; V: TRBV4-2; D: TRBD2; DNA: TGTGCCAGCAGCCAAGATTACCGGACTAGCTCCTACAATGAGCAGTTCTTC; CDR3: CASSQDYRTSSYNEQFF
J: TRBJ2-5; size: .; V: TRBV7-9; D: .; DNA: TGTGCCAGCAGCTTAGTCAGTGGGAAAGGAGAGACCCAGTACTTC; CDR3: CASSLVSGKGETQYF
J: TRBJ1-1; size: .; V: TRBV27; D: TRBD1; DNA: TGTGCCAGCAGTTATGGACAGGGGTGGTACACTGAAGCTTTCTTT; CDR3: CASSYGQGWYTEAFF
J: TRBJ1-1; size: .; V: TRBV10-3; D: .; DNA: TGTGCCATCAGTGAGTCTTTGGTCAGCTCGAACACTGAAGCTTTCTTT; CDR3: CAISESLVSSNTEAFF
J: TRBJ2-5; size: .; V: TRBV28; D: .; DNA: TGTGCCAGCAGTTTTCTGAGGACCGGGGAGACCCAGTACTTC; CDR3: CASSFLRTGETQYF
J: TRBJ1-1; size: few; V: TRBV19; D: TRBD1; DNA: TGTGCCAGTAGTAGAAGACCACAGGGGGTAGACACTGAAGCTTTCTTT; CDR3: CASSRRPQGVDTEAFF
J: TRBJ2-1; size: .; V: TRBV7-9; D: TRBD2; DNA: TGTGCCAGCAGCTTAGCGGGCGGGAGGGCCGATGAGCAGTTCTTC; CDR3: CASSLAGGRADEQFF
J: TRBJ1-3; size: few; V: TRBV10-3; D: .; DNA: TGTGCCATCAGTGAAGAAGGGACTGGAAACACCATATATTTT; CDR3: CAISEEGTGNTIYF
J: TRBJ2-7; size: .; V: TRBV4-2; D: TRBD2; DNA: TGTGCCAGCAGCCCCTCGACTAGCGGGAGGACGGTCGAGCAGTACTTC; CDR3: CASSPSTSGRTVEQYF
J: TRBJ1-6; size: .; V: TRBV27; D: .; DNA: TGTGCCAGCAGGGGACCGTCTAATTCACCCCTCCACTTT; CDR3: CASRGPSNSPLHF
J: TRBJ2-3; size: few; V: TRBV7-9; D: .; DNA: TGTGCCAGCAGCTTCTCTTTGACAGATACGCAGTATTTT; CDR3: CASSFSLTDTQYF
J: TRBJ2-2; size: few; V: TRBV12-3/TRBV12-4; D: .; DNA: TGTGCCAGCCAACAGGGGAACACCGGGGAGCTGTTTTTT; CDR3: CASQQGNTGELFF
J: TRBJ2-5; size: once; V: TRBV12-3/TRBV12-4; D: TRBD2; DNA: TGTGCCAGCAGTTCTTTGGTCTTTTGGCGGGAGATTGCGGGGGAGACCCAGTACTTC; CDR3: CASSSLVFWREIAGETQYF
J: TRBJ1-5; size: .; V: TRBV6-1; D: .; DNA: TGTGCCAGCAGCGGGGGAGTAGTCAATCAGCCCCAGCATTTT; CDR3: CASSGGVVNQPQHF
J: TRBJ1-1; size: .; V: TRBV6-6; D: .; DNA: TGTGCCAGCAGTTACTCCCGGACAAAGAACACTGAAGCTTTCTTT; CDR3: CASSYSRTKNTEAFF
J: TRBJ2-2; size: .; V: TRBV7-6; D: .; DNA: TGTGCCAGCAGCTTAGACCCCGGGGAGCTGTTTTTT; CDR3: CASSLDPGELFF
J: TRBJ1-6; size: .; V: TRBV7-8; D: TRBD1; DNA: TGTGCCAGCAGCCGGGACAGGGTGGCTTCACCCCTCCACTTT; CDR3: CASSRDRVASPLHF
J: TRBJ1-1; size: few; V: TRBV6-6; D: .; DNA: TGTGCCAGCAGTTACCAGCCAAGGACCCGGCACACTGAAGCTTTCTTT; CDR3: CASSYQPRTRHTEAFF
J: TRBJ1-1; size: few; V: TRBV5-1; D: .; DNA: TGCGCCAGCAGCTTGGCCGGAGGGAAGGGCACTGAAGCTTTCTTT; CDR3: CASSLAGGKGTEAFF
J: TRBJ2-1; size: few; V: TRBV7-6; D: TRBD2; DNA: TGTGCCAGCAGCCTCCTAGCGGGAGTCAATGAGCAGTTCTTC; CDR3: CASSLLAGVNEQFF
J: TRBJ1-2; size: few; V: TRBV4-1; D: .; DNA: TGCGCCAGCAGCCAAAAAGAGGGGGTCGCCTATGGCTACACCTTC; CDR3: CASSQKEGVAYGYTF
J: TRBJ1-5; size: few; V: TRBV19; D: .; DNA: TGTGCCAGTAGCCACTCCCCGGGACCCGTCCGCAATCAGCCCCAGCATTTT; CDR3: CASSHSPGPVRNQPQHF
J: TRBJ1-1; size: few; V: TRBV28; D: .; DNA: TGTGCCAGCAGTTTATCCCCACAGGGATCTGAAGCTTTCTTT; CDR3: CASSLSPQGSEAFF
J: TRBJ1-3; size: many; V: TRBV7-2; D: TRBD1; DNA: TGTGCCAGCAGCTTAGTTGGACAGGGGGCGAACACCATATATTTT; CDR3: CASSLVGQGANTIYF
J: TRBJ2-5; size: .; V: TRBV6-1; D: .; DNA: TGTGCCAGCAGGGCCCTACGGGTCCTCCAAGAGACCCAGTACTTC; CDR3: CASRALRVLQETQYF
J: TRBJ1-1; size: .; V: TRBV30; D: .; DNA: TGTGCCGGAACAGGGTACATGAACACTGAAGCTTTCTTT; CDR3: CAGTGYMNTEAFF
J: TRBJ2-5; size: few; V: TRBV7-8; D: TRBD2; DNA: TGTGCCAGCAGCCCCTTGGGCGGGAGTGCGGAGACCCAGTACTTC; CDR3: CASSPLGGSAETQYF
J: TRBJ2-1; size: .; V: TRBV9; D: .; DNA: TGTGCCAGCAGCGCTGCCAGGGAGCAGTTCTTC; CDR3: CASSAAREQFF
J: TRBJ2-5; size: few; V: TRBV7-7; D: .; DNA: TGTGCTAGCAGCTTAGCCCTGCGGGACGAACAAGAGACCCAGTACTTC; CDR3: CASSLALRDEQETQYF
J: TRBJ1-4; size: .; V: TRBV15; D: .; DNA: TGTGCCACCAGCCACCCAGGGCTTGTAGGAAAACTGTTTTTT; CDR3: CATSHPGLVGKLFF
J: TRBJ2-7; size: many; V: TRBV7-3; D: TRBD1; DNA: TGTGCCAGCAGCACAACACCGGGACAGGGGGCCTACGAGCAGTACTTC; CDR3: CASSTTPGQGAYEQYF
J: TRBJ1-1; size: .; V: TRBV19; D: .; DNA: TGTGCCAGTAGAGTTGGGGGGGACGATAACACTGAAGCTTTCTTT; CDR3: CASRVGGDDNTEAFF
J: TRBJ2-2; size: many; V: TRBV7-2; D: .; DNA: TGTGCCAGCAGCTTCACAACCACCGGGGAGCTGTTTTTT; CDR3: CASSFTTTGELFF
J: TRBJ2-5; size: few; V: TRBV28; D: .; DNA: TGTGCCAGCAGTCTGACTAGTCCTGAGACCCAGTACTTC; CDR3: CASSLTSPETQYF
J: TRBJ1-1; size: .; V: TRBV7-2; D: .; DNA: TGTGCCAGCAGCTTATTCAGGGCGGCGTCAGCTTTCTTT; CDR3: CASSLFRAASAFF
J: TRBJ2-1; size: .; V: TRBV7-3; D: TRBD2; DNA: TGTGCCAGCAGCTCCCCCGGGGGGGCCTACAATGAGCAGTTCTTC; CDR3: CASSSPGGAYNEQFF
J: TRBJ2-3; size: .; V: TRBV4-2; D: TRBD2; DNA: TGTGCCAGCAGCCAAGATAGACTAGCGGGGGGGCCAACCACAGATACGCAGTATTTT; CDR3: CASSQDRLAGGPTTDTQYF
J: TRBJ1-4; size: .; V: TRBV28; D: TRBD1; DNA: TGTGCCAGCAGGAAGGGACAGGGTTTGGTGTTAGTCCAGAATGAAAAACTGTTTTTT; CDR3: CASRKGQGLVLVQNEKLFF